Presented here are 10 T cell receptor beta chains from one specimen sequenced in a study of blood T cell repertoires in COVID-19. Produced via immunoSEQ multiplex PCR; TCRdb's table is partial and in-frame only. The table shows roughly 360,000 clones, with roughly four fifths occurring only once. The sample was PBMCs or T cells enriched from blood (not recorded which). These receptors came from a woman aged 45-60 years who had recovered from COVID-19.

CDR3 nucleotides: TGCGCCAGCAGCTTCCTGGCGACAGGGGATGAAGCTTTCTTT. As protein: CASSFLATGDEAFF. The rearrangement uses TRBV5-1 and TRBJ1-1, with 8 bases matching TRBD1. V lost 2 bases to trimming and J lost 7 bases; unmatched junction nucleotides: 7. Germline CDR1 is SGHRS and CDR2 is YFSETQ. CDR3 length: 14 amino acids. Looking up the rest from reference TRBV5-1 and TRBJ1-1 gives the full variable domain: KAGVTQTPRYLIKTRGQQVTLSCSPISGHRSVSWYQQTPGQGLQFLFEYFSETQRNKGNFPGRFSGRQFSNSRSEMNVSTLELGDSALYLCASSFLATGDEAFFGQGTRLTVV.

CDR3 coding DNA: TGTGCCAGCAGCTGGACTAGCGGGCAAGAGACCCAGTACTTC. Translating gives CASSWTSGQETQYF. This chain joins TRBV2 and TRBJ2-5, with 11 bases lining up with TRBD2. Germline assignment: CDR1 SNHLY and CDR2 FYNNEI. The CDR3 contains 14 residues. J lost 2 bases, V lost 6 bases, and 2 bases had no gene match.

CDR3 region: CASSQVSPDRAGTRSGANVLTF. DNA of the CDR3: TGCGCCAGCAGCCAAGTATCCCCCGATCGGGCAGGGACTCGCTCTGGGGCCAACGTCCTGACTTTC. The J gene is TRBJ2-6, the V gene TRBV4-1; a weak D match, TRBD2 (6 bases). Germline V gene data show CDR1 as MGHRA and CDR2 as YSYEKL. V gave up 1 base and J gave up 0 bases, with 25 bases separating them. This CDR3 is built from 22 residues.

This clone was detected once. The chain links TRBV6-5 to TRBJ2-7, with TRBD2 identical over 8 bases. CDR3 length: 16 amino acids. The germline CDR1 and CDR2 sequences are MNHEY and SVGAGI. Losses at the gene ends were 2 bases for V and 3 bases for J; bases not matched to a gene: 9. CDR3 amino acids: CASSYGLAGGHYEQYF. In nucleotides, the CDR3 is TGTGCCAGCAGTTACGGGCTAGCGGGTGGCCACTACGAGCAGTACTTC.

V gene TRBV25-1 combines with J gene TRBJ1-4; unclear D gene. The CDR3 is 11 residues long. V gave up 6 bases and J gave up 8 bases, with 7 bases separating them. CDR1 is MGHDK and CDR2 is SYGVNS in the germline V gene. The CDR3 nucleotides read TGTGCCAGCAGGGGCCTCGAAAAACTGTTTTTT. As protein: CASRGLEKLFF.

This chain joins TRBV6-2 or TRBV6-3 and TRBJ2-7; TRBD2 is a possible D gene (5 bases). V was trimmed by 4 bases and J by 1 base, leaving 17 bases between them. In germline, CDR1 is MNHEY, CDR2 SVGEGT. The CDR3 spans 16 residues. In DNA form, the CDR3 reads TGTGCCAGCAGTTCCTCCTCTACTAGACTATCCTACGAGCAGTACTTC. Its translation is CASSSSSTRLSYEQYF.

There are a few counts of this clone. The chain is built from TRBV6-5 and TRBJ1-2; a weak D match, TRBD1 (6 bases). Germline V gives CDR1 MNHEY, CDR2 SVGAGI. The CDR3 is 13 amino acids. Between the trimmed V and J ends, which lost 2 bases and 6 bases, there was a span of 10 bases. DNA for the CDR3: TGTGCCAGCAGTTACCCCGGACAGAATGGCTACACCTTC. It codes for CASSYPGQNGYTF.

The chain employs TRBV7-2 and TRBJ1-2; D unclear. The V end was cut by 10 bases, the J end by 0 bases, with 6 bases between. CDR1 SGHTA and CDR2 FQGNSA come from the germline V gene. CDR3 size: 11 residues. DNA for the CDR3: TGTGCCATACAAGCTAACTATGGCTACACCTTC. This gives the protein CAIQANYGYTF.

This chain connects TRBV29-1 to TRBJ2-7, with D maybe TRBD2 (6 bases). Looked up from germline, CDR1 is SQVTM and CDR2 is ANQGSEA. The V end lost 8 bases, the J end lost 1 base, and 18 bases lay between the germline ends. This CDR3 has 14 amino acids. The CDR3 here is CSYSLAGRSYEQYF. In nucleotides, the CDR3 is TGCAGCTACTCCCTGGCGGGGAGGTCCTACGAGCAGTACTTC.

The rearrangement links TRBV19 to TRBJ1-5; 7 nucleotides agree with TRBD1. V shed 3 bases, J shed 3 bases, and the junction held 5 bases outside the gene matches. This CDR3 has 15 residues. Germline V gene data show CDR1 as LNHDA and CDR2 as SQIVND (reference sequence). DNA of the CDR3: TGTGCCAGTAGTATTGAGGGGGCCTTCAATCAGCCCCAGCATTTT. Its protein is CASSIEGAFNQPQHF. The variable domain in full, with the rest retrieved from reference TRBV19 and TRBJ1-5, is DGGITQSPKYLFRKEGQNVTLSCEQNLNHDAMYWYRQDPGQGLRLIYYSQIVNDFQKGDIAEGYSVSREKKESFPLTVTSAQKNPTAFYLCASSIEGAFNQPQHFGDGTRLSIL.